Following are 2 T cell receptor beta chains from one sample sequenced in a study of blood T cell repertoires in COVID-19. Only in-frame clones appear in the TCRdb table, and some are missing; sequencing was by immunoSEQ multiplex PCR. The sample lists approximately 100,000 clones; approximately 90% were seen once. What was sequenced was peripheral blood. All receptors come from a man aged 50 to 59 with acute or convalescent COVID-19.

In this sample, this clone turned up once. The gene calls are TRBV3-1 (or the pseudogene TRBV3-2) and TRBJ2-3, with a weak D call TRBD1 (5 bases). CDR3 length: 16 amino acids. Germline CDR1 reads LGHDT; CDR2 reads YNNKEL (reference sequence). V lost 4 bases and J 6 bases, leaving 20 bases between the germline ends. This chain's CDR3 is CASSPALLYRRDTQYF. CDR3 bases: TGTGCCAGCAGCCCTGCTCTTCTTTACAGGCGGGATACGCAGTATTTT.

The genes are TRBV7-2 and TRBJ1-1, with 8 bases lining up with TRBD1. V trimming: 0 bases; J trimming: 0 bases; junction bases outside the gene matches: 3. The germline V gene has CDR1 SGHTA and CDR2 FQGNSA. The CDR3 is 16 amino acids. The CDR3 region is CASSLAPTGVNTEAFF. The CDR3 nucleotides read TGTGCCAGCAGCTTAGCCCCGACAGGGGTGAACACTGAAGCTTTCTTT.